This T cell receptor (beta chain) was recorded in a study of shared clonotypes between healthy human individuals. The study's findings and limits: Depth was large, yet rarefaction showed that sorted-subset sequencing was incomplete.

Terminally differentiated effector memory CD45RA+ cells were left out of the naive CD8 fraction, which was CD45RO-negative and positively selected for CCR7. Germline-derived CDR1 and CDR2 are MDHEN and SYDVKM. The CDR3 has 16 residues. V gave up 4 bases and J gave up 5 bases; unmatched junction bases: 11. Concerning this clone: As yet, its antigen is unknown.

TCRdb's table, derived via immunoSEQ multiplex PCR, lists solely in-frame clones and lacks some. The sample consists of about 590,000 clones, less than 97% of them appearing once. The rearrangement joins TRBV28 to TRBJ2-5, with 9 bases aligning to TRBD1. The material sequenced was naive CD8+ T cells sorted from blood. The receptor was isolated from a woman younger than 45 in good health. CDR3: CASSYPRDREVETQYF. In DNA, the CDR3 is TGTGCCAGCAGTTACCCCCGGGACAGGGAGGTGGAGACCCAGTACTTC.